This TCR beta chain stems from a study of cytomegalovirus exposure and HLA in healthy donors. Sequenced by immunoSEQ multiplex PCR; TCRdb stores in-frame clones only, minus some. The data contain tens of thousands of clones, about 89% of them singletons. The germline V gene has CDR1 SGHAT and CDR2 FQNNGV. This CDR3 has 17 residues. The V gene end was trimmed by 4 bases and the J gene end by 9 bases; junction bases not matched to a gene: 15. The chain carries TRBV11-2 and TRBJ2-1; TRBD1 matches at 10 bases. Sequenced material: PBMCs. The sequence derives from a man younger than 30 in good health and CMV-seronegative. Written as DNA, the CDR3 is TGTGCCAGCAGCTCCATTGGAAGGGACAGGGGACGGGTTGAGCAGTTCTTC. It encodes CASSSIGRDRGRVEQFF.